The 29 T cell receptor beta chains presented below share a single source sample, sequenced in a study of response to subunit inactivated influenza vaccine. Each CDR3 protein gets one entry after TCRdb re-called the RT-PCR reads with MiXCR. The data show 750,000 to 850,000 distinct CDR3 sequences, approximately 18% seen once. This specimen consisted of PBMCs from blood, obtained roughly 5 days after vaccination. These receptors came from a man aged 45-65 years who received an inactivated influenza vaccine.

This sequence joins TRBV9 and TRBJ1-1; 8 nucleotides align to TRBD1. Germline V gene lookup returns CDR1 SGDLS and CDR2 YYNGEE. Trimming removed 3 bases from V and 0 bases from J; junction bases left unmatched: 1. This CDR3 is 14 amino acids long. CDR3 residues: CASSAGGMNTEAFF. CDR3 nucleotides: TGTGCCAGCAGCGCAGGGGGCATGAACACTGAAGCTTTCTTT.

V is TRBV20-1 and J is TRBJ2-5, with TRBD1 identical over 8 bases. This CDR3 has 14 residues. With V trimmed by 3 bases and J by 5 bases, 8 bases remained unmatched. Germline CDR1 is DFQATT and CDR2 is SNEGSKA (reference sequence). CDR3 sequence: CSASRQGFRETQYF. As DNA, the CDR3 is TGCAGTGCTAGTAGACAGGGGTTCAGGGAGACCCAGTACTTC.

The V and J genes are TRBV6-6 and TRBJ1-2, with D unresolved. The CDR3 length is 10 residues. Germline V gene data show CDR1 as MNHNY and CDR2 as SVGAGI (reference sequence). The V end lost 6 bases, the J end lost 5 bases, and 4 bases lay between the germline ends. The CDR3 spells CASREYGYTF. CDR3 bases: TGTGCCAGCAGGGAATATGGCTACACCTTC.

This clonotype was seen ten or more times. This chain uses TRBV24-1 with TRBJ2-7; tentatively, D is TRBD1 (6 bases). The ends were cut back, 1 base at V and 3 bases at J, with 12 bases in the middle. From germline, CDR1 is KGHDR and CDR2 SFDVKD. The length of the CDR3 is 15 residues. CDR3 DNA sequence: TGTGCCACCAGTGATTTCTCCACGGGACACTACGAGCAGTACTTC. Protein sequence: CATSDFSTGHYEQYF.

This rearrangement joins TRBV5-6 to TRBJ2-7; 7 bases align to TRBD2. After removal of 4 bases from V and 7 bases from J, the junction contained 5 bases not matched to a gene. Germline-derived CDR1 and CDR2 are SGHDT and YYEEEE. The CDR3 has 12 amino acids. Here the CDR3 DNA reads TGTGCCAGCAGCCACCCTAGCGGAGAGCAGTACTTC. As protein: CASSHPSGEQYF.

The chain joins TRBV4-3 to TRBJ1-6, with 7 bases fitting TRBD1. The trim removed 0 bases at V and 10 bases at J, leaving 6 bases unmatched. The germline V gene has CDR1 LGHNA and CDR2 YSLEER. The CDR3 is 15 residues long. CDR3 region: CASSQDYRGGSPLHF. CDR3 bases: TGCGCCAGCAGCCAAGATTACAGGGGTGGGTCACCCCTCCACTTT.

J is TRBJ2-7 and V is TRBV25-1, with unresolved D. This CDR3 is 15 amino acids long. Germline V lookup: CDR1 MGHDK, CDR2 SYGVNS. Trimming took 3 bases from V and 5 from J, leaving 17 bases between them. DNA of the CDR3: TGTGCCAGCAGTGATACCGGGCCTAACCTCCACGAGCAGTACTTC. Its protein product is CASSDTGPNLHEQYF.

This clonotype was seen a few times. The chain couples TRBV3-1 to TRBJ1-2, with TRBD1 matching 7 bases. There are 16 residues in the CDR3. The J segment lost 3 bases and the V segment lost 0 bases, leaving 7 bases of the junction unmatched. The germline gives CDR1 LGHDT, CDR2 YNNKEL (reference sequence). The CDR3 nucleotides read TGTGCCAGCAGCCAAGACTGGGGACAGACCTACTATGGCTACACCTTC. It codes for CASSQDWGQTYYGYTF.

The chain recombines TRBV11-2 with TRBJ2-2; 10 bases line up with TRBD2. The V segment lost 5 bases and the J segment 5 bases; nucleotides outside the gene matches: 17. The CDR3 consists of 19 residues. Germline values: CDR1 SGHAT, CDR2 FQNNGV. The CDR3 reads CASSLFWTSGRIGTGELFF. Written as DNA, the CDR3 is TGTGCCAGCAGCCTTTTTTGGACTAGCGGAAGAATTGGTACCGGGGAGCTGTTTTTT.

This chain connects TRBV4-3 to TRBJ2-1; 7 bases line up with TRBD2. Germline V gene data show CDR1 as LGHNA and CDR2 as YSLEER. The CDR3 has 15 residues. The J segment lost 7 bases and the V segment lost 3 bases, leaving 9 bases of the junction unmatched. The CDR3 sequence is CASSQGREGWNEQFF. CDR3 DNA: TGCGCCAGCAGCCAGGGGAGGGAGGGATGGAATGAGCAGTTCTTC.

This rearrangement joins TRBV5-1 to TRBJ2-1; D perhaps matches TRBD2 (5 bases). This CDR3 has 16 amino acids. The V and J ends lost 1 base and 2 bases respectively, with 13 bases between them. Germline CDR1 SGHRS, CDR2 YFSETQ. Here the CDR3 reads CASSLLRAGPYNEQFF. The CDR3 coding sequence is TGCGCCAGCAGCTTGCTTCGGGCGGGTCCCTACAATGAGCAGTTCTTC.

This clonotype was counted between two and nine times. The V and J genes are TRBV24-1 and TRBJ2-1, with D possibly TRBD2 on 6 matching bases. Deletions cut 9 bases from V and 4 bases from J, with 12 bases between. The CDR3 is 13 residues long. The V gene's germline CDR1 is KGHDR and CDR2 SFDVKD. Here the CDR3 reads CATRDGGYNEQFF. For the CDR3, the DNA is TGTGCCACCCGAGACGGGGGTTACAATGAGCAGTTCTTC.

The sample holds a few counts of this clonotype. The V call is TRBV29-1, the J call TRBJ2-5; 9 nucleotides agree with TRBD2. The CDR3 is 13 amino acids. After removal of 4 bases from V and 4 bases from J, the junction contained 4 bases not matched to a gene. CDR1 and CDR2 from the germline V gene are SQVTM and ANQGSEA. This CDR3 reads CSVGVTSGETQYF. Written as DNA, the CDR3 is TGCAGCGTTGGGGTGACTAGCGGAGAGACCCAGTACTTC. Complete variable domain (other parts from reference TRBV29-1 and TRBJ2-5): SAVISQKPSRDICQRGTSLTIQCQVDSQVTMMFWYRQQPGQSLTLIATANQGSEATYESGFVIDKFPISRPNLTFSTLTVSNMSPEDSSIYLCSVGVTSGETQYFGPGTRLLVL.

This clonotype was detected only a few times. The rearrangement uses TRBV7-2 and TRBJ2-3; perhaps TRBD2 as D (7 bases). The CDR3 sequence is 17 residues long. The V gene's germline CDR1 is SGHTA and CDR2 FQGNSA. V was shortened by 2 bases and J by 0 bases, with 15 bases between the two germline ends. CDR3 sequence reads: CASSLSRGGPSTDTQYF. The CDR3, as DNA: TGTGCCAGCAGCTTAAGTAGGGGGGGCCCTAGCACAGATACGCAGTATTTT.

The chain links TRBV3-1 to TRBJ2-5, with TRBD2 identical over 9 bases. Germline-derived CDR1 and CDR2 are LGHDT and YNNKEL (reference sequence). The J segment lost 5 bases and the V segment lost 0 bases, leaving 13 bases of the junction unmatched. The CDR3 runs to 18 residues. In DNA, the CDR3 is TGTGCCAGCAGCCAAGATCTCATAGCGGGAGCAATCAAGGAGACCCAGTACTTC. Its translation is CASSQDLIAGAIKETQYF.

The CDR3 region is CASSLIYASRRSSYEQYF. CDR3 coding DNA: TGTGCCAGCAGCTTGATCTATGCCAGTCGAAGGAGCTCCTACGAGCAGTACTTC. This chain links TRBV5-5 with TRBJ2-7; D gene unclear. V was shortened by 1 base and J by 0 bases, with 20 bases between the two germline ends. CDR1 SGHKS and CDR2 YYEKEE come from the germline V gene (reference sequence). The CDR3 totals 18 residues.

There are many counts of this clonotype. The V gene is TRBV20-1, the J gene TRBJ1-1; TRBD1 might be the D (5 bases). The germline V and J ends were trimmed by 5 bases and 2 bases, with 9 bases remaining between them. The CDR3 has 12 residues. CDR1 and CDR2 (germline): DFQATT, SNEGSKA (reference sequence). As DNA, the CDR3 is TGCAGTGCTTTGACAGACAACACTGAAGCTTTCTTT. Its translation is CSALTDNTEAFF.

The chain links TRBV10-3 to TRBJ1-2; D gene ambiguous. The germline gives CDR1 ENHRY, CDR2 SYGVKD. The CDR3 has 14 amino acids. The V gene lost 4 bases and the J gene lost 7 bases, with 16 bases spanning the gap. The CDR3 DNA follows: TGTGCCATCAGTGGTAAACAGTCGTTGGGTGGCTACACCTTC. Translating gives CAISGKQSLGGYTF.

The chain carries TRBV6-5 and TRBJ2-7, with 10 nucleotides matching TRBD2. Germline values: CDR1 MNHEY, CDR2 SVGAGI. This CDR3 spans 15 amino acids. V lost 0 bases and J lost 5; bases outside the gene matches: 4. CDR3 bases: TGTGCCAGCAGTTACTCGCCTAGCGGGAGAGACGAGCAGTACTTC. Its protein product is CASSYSPSGRDEQYF.

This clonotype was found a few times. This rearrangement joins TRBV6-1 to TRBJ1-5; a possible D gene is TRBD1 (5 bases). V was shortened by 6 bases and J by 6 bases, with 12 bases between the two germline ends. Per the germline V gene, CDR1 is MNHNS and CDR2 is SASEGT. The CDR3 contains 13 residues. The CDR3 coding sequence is TGTGCCAGCAGGGGGCTCTCAGGTCAGCCCCAGCATTTT. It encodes CASRGLSGQPQHF.

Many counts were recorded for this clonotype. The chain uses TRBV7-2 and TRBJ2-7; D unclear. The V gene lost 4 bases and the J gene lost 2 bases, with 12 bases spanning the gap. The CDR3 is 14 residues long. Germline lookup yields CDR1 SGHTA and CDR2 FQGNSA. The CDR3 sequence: CASSSSTGPYEQYF. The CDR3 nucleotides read TGTGCCAGCAGCTCATCTACCGGCCCCTACGAGCAGTACTTC.

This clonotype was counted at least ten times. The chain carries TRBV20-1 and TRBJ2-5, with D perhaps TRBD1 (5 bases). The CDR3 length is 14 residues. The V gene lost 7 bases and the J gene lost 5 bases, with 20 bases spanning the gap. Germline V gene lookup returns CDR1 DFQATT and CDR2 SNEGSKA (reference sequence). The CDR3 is CSVIGLGLLETQYF. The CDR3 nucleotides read TGCAGTGTTATCGGCTTGGGGCTACTGGAGACCCAGTACTTC.

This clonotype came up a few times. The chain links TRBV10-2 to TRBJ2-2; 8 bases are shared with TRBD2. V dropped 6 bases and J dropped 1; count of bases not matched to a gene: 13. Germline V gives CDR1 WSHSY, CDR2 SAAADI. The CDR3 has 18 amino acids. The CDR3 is CASREVAGTKRNTGELFF. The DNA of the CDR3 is TGCGCCAGCAGGGAGGTAGCGGGGACCAAAAGGAACACCGGGGAGCTGTTTTTT.

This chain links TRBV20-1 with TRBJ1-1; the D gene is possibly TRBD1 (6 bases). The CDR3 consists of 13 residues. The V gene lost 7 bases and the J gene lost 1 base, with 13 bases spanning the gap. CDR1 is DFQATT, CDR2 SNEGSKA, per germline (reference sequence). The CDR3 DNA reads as TGCAGTGGGGGGCGGGGTCCGAACACTGAAGCTTTCTTT. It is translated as CSGGRGPNTEAFF.

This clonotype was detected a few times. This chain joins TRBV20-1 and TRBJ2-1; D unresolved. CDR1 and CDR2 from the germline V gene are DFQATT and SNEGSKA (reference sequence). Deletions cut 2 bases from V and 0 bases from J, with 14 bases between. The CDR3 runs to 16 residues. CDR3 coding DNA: TGCAGTGCTAGACGTAGACAACCCAGCTCCTACAATGAGCAGTTCTTC. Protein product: CSARRRQPSSYNEQFF.

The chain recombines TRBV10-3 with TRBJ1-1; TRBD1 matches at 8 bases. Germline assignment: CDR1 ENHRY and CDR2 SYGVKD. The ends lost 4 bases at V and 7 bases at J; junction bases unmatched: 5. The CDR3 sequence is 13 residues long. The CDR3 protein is CAISGQGRVEAFF. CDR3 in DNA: TGTGCCATCAGTGGACAGGGGAGGGTTGAAGCTTTCTTT.

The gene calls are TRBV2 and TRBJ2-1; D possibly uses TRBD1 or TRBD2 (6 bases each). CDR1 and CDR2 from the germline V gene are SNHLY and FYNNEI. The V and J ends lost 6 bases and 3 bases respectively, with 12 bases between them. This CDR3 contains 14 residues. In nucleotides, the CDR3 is TGTGCCAGCAGCGGGCGGGGACACTACAATGAGCAGTTCTTC. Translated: CASSGRGHYNEQFF.

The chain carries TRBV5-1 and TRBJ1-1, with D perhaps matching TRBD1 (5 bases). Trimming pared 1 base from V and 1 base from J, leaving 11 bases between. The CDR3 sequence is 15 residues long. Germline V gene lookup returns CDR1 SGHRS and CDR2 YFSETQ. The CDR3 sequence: CASSLYFGGNTEAFF. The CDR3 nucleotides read TGCGCCAGCAGCTTGTATTTCGGGGGGAACACTGAAGCTTTCTTT.

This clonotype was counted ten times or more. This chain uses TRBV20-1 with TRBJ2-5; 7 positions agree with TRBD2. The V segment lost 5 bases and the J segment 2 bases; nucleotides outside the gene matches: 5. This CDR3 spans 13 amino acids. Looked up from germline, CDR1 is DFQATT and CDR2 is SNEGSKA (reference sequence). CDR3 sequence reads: CSAEWDYQETQYF. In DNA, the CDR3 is TGCAGTGCTGAATGGGACTATCAAGAGACCCAGTACTTC.